The source of this TCR beta chain is a study of T cell responses to AZD1222 COVID-19 vaccine. The CDR3 is 18 residues long. J lost 0 bases, V lost 1 base, and 7 bases had no gene match. Germline CDR1 SEHNR, CDR2 FQNEAQ (reference sequence). Sequencing used immunoSEQ multiplex PCR; TCRdb keeps in-frame clones, though not all of them. This table holds over 100,000 clones, roughly 90% found once. The sample here was peripheral blood, taken on day 0 of AZD1222 vaccination. The receptor was isolated from an adult in good health. The chain links TRBV7-9 to TRBJ2-2; 8 bases line up with TRBD2. The chain's CDR3 is CASSLGRGGGTNTGELFF. DNA for the CDR3: TGTGCCAGCAGCTTAGGTCGAGGCGGGGGGACGAACACCGGGGAGCTGTTTTTT.